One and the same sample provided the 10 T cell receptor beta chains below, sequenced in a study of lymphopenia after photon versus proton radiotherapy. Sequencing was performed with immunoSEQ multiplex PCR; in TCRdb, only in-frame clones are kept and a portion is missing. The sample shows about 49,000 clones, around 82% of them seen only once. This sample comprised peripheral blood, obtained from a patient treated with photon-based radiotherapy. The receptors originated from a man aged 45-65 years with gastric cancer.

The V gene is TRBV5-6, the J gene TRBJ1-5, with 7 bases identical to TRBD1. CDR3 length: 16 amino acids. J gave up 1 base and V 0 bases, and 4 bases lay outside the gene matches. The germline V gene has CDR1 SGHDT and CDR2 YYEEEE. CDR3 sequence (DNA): TGTGCCAGCAGCTTGGGACAGGGAAGCAGCAATCAGCCCCAGCATTTT. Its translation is CASSLGQGSSNQPQHF.

For the CDR3, the DNA is TGTGCCAGCAGTTCACAGGGGGCGCCGGGCTACGAGCAGTACTTC. Its translation is CASSSQGAPGYEQYF. The chain has TRBV14 and TRBJ2-7, with TRBD1 matching 9 bases. With V trimmed by 6 bases and J by 3 bases, 9 bases remained unmatched. Germline V lookup: CDR1 SGHDN, CDR2 FVKESK. The CDR3 spans 15 residues.

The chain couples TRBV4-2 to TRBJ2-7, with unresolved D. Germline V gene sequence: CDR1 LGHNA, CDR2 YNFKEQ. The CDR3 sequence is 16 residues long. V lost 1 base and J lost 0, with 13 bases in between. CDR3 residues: CASSQGVYESSYEQYF. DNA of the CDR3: TGTGCCAGCAGCCAAGGGGTGTACGAGAGCTCCTACGAGCAGTACTTC.

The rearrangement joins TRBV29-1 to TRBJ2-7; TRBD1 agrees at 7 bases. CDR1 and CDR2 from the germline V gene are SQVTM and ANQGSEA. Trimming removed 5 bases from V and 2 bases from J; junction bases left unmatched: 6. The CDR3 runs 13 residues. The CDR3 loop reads CSVRQGGPYEQYF. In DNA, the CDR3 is TGCAGCGTTCGACAGGGTGGGCCCTACGAGCAGTACTTC.

The CDR3 nucleotides read TGTGCCAGCTCAATATCGACAGGGGGCGGCACAGATACGCAGTATTTT. It is translated as CASSISTGGGTDTQYF. This chain uses TRBV18 with TRBJ2-3, with 10 bases matching TRBD1. Germline assignment: CDR1 KGHSH and CDR2 LQKENI. The CDR3 has 16 amino acids. J gave up 1 base and V 5 bases, and 6 bases lay outside the gene matches.

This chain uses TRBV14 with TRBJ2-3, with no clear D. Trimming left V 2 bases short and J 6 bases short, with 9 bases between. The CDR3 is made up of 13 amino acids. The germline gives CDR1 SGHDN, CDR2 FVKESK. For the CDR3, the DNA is TGTGCCAGCAGCCAATTTCGGACCGATACGCAGTATTTT. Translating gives CASSQFRTDTQYF.

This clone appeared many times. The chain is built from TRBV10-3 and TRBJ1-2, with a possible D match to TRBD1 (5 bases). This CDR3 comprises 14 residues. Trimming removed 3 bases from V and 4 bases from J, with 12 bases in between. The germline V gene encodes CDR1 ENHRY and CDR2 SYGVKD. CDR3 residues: CAISDPRDGYGYTF. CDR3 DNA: TGTGCCATCAGTGACCCCCGGGACGGCTATGGCTACACCTTC.

The CDR3 sequence: CASSHRTAGELFF. The CDR3 nucleotides read TGTGCCAGTAGCCATCGGACAGCCGGGGAGCTGTTTTTT. The chain links TRBV19 to TRBJ2-2; weak D call: TRBD1 (6 bases). This CDR3 region has 13 residues. V lost 6 bases and J 6 bases, leaving 11 bases between the germline ends. From germline, CDR1 is LNHDA and CDR2 SQIVND (reference sequence).

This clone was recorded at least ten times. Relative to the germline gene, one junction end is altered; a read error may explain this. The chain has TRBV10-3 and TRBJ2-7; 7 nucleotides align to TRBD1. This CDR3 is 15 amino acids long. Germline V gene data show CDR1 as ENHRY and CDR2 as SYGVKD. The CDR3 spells CASSYEAGGSYEQYF. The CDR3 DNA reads TGTGCCAGCAGTTACGAAGCAGGGGGTTCCTACGAGCAGTACTTC.

The CDR3 coding sequence is TGTGCCAGCAGCGAACAGGGGTGGGGGAACTATGGCTACACCTTC. As protein: CASSEQGWGNYGYTF. The chain has TRBV9 and TRBJ1-2; 7 nucleotides match TRBD1. CDR1 is SGDLS, CDR2 YYNGEE, per germline. Trimming took 3 bases from V and 2 from J; bases not matched to a gene: 7. The CDR3 is made up of 15 amino acids.